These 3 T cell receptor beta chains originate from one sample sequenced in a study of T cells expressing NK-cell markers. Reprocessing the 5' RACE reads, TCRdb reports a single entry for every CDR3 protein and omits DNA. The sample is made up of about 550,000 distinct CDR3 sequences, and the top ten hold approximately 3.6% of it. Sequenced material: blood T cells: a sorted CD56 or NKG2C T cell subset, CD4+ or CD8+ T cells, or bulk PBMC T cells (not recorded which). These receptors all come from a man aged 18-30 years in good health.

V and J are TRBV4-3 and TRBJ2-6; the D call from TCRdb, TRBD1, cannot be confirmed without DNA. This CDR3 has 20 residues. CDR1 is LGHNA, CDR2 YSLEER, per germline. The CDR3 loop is CASSRLFDRGRPSGANVLTF.

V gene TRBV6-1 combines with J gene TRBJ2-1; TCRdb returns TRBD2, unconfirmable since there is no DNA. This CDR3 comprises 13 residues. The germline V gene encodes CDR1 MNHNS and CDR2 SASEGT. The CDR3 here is CASNLGTSNEQFF.

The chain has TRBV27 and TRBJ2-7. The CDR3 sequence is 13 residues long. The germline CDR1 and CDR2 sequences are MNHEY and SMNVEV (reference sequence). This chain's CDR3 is CASSLVGSGEQYF.